This TCR beta chain was obtained from a study of blood T cell repertoires in COVID-19 (dated by TCRdb to between 2020 and 2021). Regarding the complete study: Collaborator samples came from the United States, Italy and Spain and covered acute and convalescent phases of COVID-19. The material from the prospective study consisted of cDNA or gDNA derived from T cells, B-cell-depleted T cells, or PBMCs. The dataset comprised deeply sampled blood TCRbeta repertoires from subjects exposed to, actively infected with, or recovered from COVID-19. A freely available public database, intended as a resource for researchers studying the immune response to SARS-CoV-2, is where the repertoires were released. The samples were drawn from two sources: the first 160 participants of the ongoing ImmuneRACE study, and over 950 subjects contributed by 6 global collaborators. The sample metadata nearly always contained a de-identified subject ID, COVID-19 status, age in years and sex. Where available, HLA class I and class II types were taken from metadata supplied by the sample provider and were not determined by assay-based typing.

Each collaborating institution followed its own protocols to collect whole blood in K2EDTA tubes. Collaborator samples were shipped for TCRbeta analysis as frozen whole blood, isolated PBMCs, or DNA extracted from either sample type. Note on this clone: Its cognate antigen has yet to be identified. The input lacks base qualities; no much larger clone sits a single base away.

On the study overall, not on this receptor specifically: The amount of clinical and demographic metadata varied by source and participant and was provided uncurated.

The germline V gene sets CDR1 to SGHRS and CDR2 to YFSETQ. Trimming takes 2 bases off V and 7 bases off J; junction bases not matched to a gene: 13. The CDR3 goes from the cysteine to the phenylalanine over 19 residues. Just CDR3 DNA is preserved here, 57 bases in frame from base 1. TCRbeta CDR3 regions were amplified from genomic DNA by means of the immunoSEQ Assay, a bias-controlled multiplex PCR. Per the authors' processing: Within the assay, amplification of reference gene primers was used to estimate how many nucleated cells each sample contained. To quantify the absolute abundance of each unique TCRbeta CDR3 rearrangement, sequence reads were collapsed and filtered. For each sample, productive Simpson clonality was calculated as the square root of Simpson's diversity index over productive rearrangements. Sourced from immuneACCESS, this table was stored by TCRdb with only in-frame sequences that have V and J called. A share of the clones is absent; for the studies checked, an unresolved V gene accounts for under half, and the remainder has no known explanation. Clonal size and the V and J genes are those of that table, whereas D and trimming came from the DNA. A total of roughly 150,000 clones appear in this sample, more than 75% of them only once. The top ten constitute roughly a sixth of the sample.

The clonotype comes from a man in his sixties with active or convalescent COVID-19. Sequences were obtained from peripheral blood. This chain is built from TRBV5-1 and TRBJ2-1; TRBD2 aligns with 15 central bases. The nucleotides read TGCGCCAGCAGCTTAGGGTTCGGACTAGCGGGAGGGCCAGGTAATGAGCAGTTCTTC. Its translation is CASSLGFGLAGGPGNEQFF.